The T cell receptor beta chain described here comes from a study of cytomegalovirus exposure and HLA in healthy donors. The PCR contained 60 Vbeta and 13 Jbeta primers. Using immunoSEQ multiplex PCR, the repertoire was profiled, and TCRdb retains in-frame clones only, with some absent. The profile shows over 85,000 clones, 79% of them singletons. Broader study findings: A later analysis reportedly found fewer N-insertions in an Asian-associated ancestry cluster than the roughly 680-donor mean. Usually a TCR sequence was rare, but some public TCRs were found in many donors.

The CDR3 is 16 amino acids. With 5 bases clipped from V and 5 bases from J, the junction kept 14 bases outside the gene matches. Germline-derived CDR1 and CDR2 are SGHRS and YFSETQ. As to this clone: Its target is unknown.

The material sequenced was PBMCs. J is TRBJ2-5 and V is TRBV5-1; 8 bases line up with TRBD2. This sequence originates from a woman in her thirties or forties in good health and CMV-seronegative. This CDR3 is CASRDGSGGAEETQYF. As DNA, the CDR3 is TGCGCCAGCAGAGACGGTTCCGGGGGGGCGGAGGAGACCCAGTACTTC.